Following are 15 T cell receptor beta chains from one sample sequenced in a study of T cell responses to AZD1222 COVID-19 vaccine. Assay: immunoSEQ multiplex PCR; the TCRdb copy retains only in-frame clones and omits some. The table has under 300,000 clones, just over 90% seen once. Here the sequenced sample was peripheral blood, taken on day 0 of AZD1222 vaccination. The receptors shown here come from an adult in good health.

This chain uses TRBV5-6 with TRBJ1-3; D gene ambiguous. Germline V CDR1 and CDR2: SGHDT, YYEEEE. The CDR3 runs 14 residues. V lost 3 bases and J lost 0, with 7 bases in between. The CDR3 DNA is TGTGCCAGCAGCTCACGGAGCTCTGGAAACACCATATATTTT. It translates to CASSSRSSGNTIYF.

Concerning this clone itself: A read error may account for a junction end that differs from germline. This chain uses TRBV28 with TRBJ2-7; either TRBD1 or TRBD2 may fit D (6 bases each). The CDR3 loop spans 17 amino acids. Per the germline V gene, CDR1 is MDHEN and CDR2 is SYDVKM. DNA of the CDR3: TGTGCCAGCAGAGGGGGAGGCGTGGGCGGGCGCTCCTACGAGCAGTACTTT. Protein sequence: CASRGGGVGGRSYEQYF.

The chain is built from TRBV24-1 and TRBJ2-5; the match to TRBD1 covers 7 bases. The length of the CDR3 is 15 residues. Germline V gene sequence: CDR1 KGHDR, CDR2 SFDVKD. Losses at the gene ends were 3 bases for V and 5 bases for J; bases not matched to a gene: 8. The CDR3, as DNA: TGTGCCACCAGTGATGGACAGGTCTCAGGGGAGACCCAGTACTTC. Translated, it gives CATSDGQVSGETQYF.

This clone was picked up one time. The genes are TRBV9 and TRBJ2-1; TRBD1 matches 8 bases. The trim removed 5 bases at V and 4 bases at J, leaving 8 bases unmatched. The length of the CDR3 is 15 residues. In germline, CDR1 is SGDLS, CDR2 YYNGEE. The CDR3 nucleotides are TGTGCCAGCAGTGCCCGGACAGGGAAATACAATGAGCAGTTCTTC. This codes for CASSARTGKYNEQFF. The full variable domain, with the rest looked up from reference TRBV9 and TRBJ2-1, is DSGVTQTPKHLITATGQRVTLRCSPRSGDLSVYWYQQSLDQGLQFLIQYYNGEERAKGNILERFSAQQFPDLHSELNLSSLELGDSALYFCASSARTGKYNEQFFGPGTRLTVL.

The chain recombines TRBV5-1 with TRBJ1-5; D perhaps matches TRBD1 (6 bases). Trimming removed 0 bases from V and 0 bases from J, with 16 bases in between. CDR3 length: 18 residues. The germline V gene has CDR1 SGHRS and CDR2 YFSETQ. This chain's CDR3 is CASSLGSGQLDSNQPQHF. DNA for the CDR3: TGCGCCAGCAGCTTGGGGTCCGGACAGTTAGATAGCAATCAGCCCCAGCATTTT.

The chain joins TRBV2 to TRBJ1-2; D call uncertain. The CDR3 has 11 amino acids. Germline V lookup: CDR1 SNHLY, CDR2 FYNNEI. This CDR3 reads CGRGTNYGYTF. The CDR3 region has the DNA TGTGGGAGAGGCACCAACTATGGCTACACCTTC.

The chain employs TRBV24-1 and TRBJ2-1, with D tentatively TRBD1 (5 bases). V lost 5 bases and J 2 bases, leaving 12 bases between the germline ends. The CDR3 extends over 15 amino acids. The germline CDR1 and CDR2 sequences are KGHDR and SFDVKD. CDR3 coding DNA: TGTGCCACCAGTGGTTGGGGCATAGCCTACAATGAGCAGTTCTTC. Its protein is CATSGWGIAYNEQFF.

CDR3 nucleotide sequence: TGTGCCAGCAGCTTAGCCCAGGGGGGACAAGAGACCCAGTACTTC. Translation gives CASSLAQGGQETQYF. The rearrangement uses TRBV7-8 and TRBJ2-5, with D tentatively TRBD1 (7 bases). The CDR3 runs to 15 residues. With 0 bases removed from V and 2 bases from J, the gap between germline ends came to 10 bases. Germline-derived CDR1 and CDR2 are SGHVS and FQNEAQ.

V gene TRBV15 combines with J gene TRBJ1-5, with TRBD1 identical over 7 bases. Germline V CDR1 and CDR2: LNHNV, YYDKDF (reference sequence). This CDR3 region has 16 residues. V lost 2 bases to trimming and J lost 4 bases; unmatched junction nucleotides: 8. DNA for the CDR3: TGTGCCACCAGCAGATTTACAGGGGTAACAAATCAGCCCCAGCATTTT. Amino acid sequence: CATSRFTGVTNQPQHF.

The rearrangement joins TRBV7-9 to TRBJ1-3; 8 bases are a match to TRBD1. CDR1 is SEHNR, CDR2 FQNEAQ, per germline (reference sequence). J gave up 0 bases and V 5 bases, and 6 bases lay outside the gene matches. This CDR3 comprises 16 residues. CDR3 in DNA: TGTGCCAGCAGCGCCGCAGGGGGCACCTCTGGAAACACCATATATTTT. Translation: CASSAAGGTSGNTIYF.

J is TRBJ2-1 and V is TRBV29-1; TRBD1 agrees at 8 bases. V lost 6 bases to trimming and J lost 8 bases; unmatched junction nucleotides: 9. This CDR3 is 13 amino acids long. CDR1 SQVTM and CDR2 ANQGSEA come from the germline V gene. The CDR3 protein is CSVQQGVGDEQFF. In DNA, the CDR3 is TGCAGCGTGCAACAGGGGGTGGGAGATGAGCAGTTCTTC.

The rearrangement joins TRBV4-1 to TRBJ2-1; TRBD1 is a possible D gene (6 bases). The V end was cut by 4 bases, the J end by 9 bases, with 19 bases between. The length of the CDR3 is 15 residues. Germline CDR1 and CDR2: MGHRA and YSYEKL. The CDR3 loop reads CASSLPTHRVGEQFF. In DNA form, the CDR3 reads TGCGCCAGCAGCCTCCCGACCCACAGGGTGGGTGAGCAGTTCTTC.

This chain uses TRBV2 with TRBJ1-1; 11 nucleotides align to TRBD1. Germline CDR1 reads SNHLY; CDR2 reads FYNNEI. The CDR3 is 14 amino acids. The V gene end was trimmed by 3 bases and the J gene end by 6 bases; junction bases not matched to a gene: 3. The CDR3 loop is CASSDRTGGSEAFF. In DNA, the CDR3 is TGTGCCAGCAGTGACCGGACAGGGGGCTCTGAAGCTTTCTTT.

V usage is TRBV28 and J usage is TRBJ1-5, with D perhaps TRBD1 (6 bases). The CDR3 has 13 amino acids. V lost 6 bases and J 5 bases, leaving 11 bases between the germline ends. CDR1 is MDHEN and CDR2 is SYDVKM in the germline V gene. The CDR3 region is CASRQGSHQPQHF. CDR3 coding DNA: TGTGCCAGCAGGCAGGGGTCCCATCAGCCCCAGCATTTT.

The rearrangement joins TRBV27 to TRBJ2-7; D remains ambiguous. CDR1 is MNHEY, CDR2 SMNVEV, per germline (reference sequence). The CDR3 runs to 15 residues. V lost 5 bases, J lost 7 bases, and 21 bases lay in between. CDR3 nucleotides: TGTGCCAGCAGTAAGAGAAGTCCCGAGCTGGGAGAGCAGTACTTC. It codes for CASSKRSPELGEQYF.